The sample holds a few counts of the clone carrying this TCR beta chain. In the same sample, other DNA sequences code for this CDR3. TCRdb keeps only in-frame clones here, not all; method: immunoSEQ multiplex PCR. The profile shows 500,000 to 850,000 clones, about 90% of them singletons. This entry comes from a study of shared T cell receptors in the human thymus. With V trimmed by 4 bases and J by 2 bases, 1 base remained unmatched. Germline V gene data show CDR1 as LGHNA and CDR2 as YSLEER. The CDR3 is 14 amino acids. The same specimen was also included in a second study, on human thymus T cells. That report adds: Donation came from healthy Finnish infants having corrective surgery for congenital heart defects. Thymus pieces cut out during corrective heart surgery were the tissue that was used. Thymic and blood repertoires seemed to show skewed V and J gene use.

Sequenced material: thymocytes. The TCR was taken from a boy in the first two years of life with a congenital heart defect. The rearrangement uses TRBV4-3 and TRBJ1-3, with TRBD1 identical over 8 bases. CDR3 sequence reads: CASSPDRAGNTIYF. DNA for the CDR3: TGCGCCAGCAGCCCGGACAGGGCTGGAAACACCATATATTTT.